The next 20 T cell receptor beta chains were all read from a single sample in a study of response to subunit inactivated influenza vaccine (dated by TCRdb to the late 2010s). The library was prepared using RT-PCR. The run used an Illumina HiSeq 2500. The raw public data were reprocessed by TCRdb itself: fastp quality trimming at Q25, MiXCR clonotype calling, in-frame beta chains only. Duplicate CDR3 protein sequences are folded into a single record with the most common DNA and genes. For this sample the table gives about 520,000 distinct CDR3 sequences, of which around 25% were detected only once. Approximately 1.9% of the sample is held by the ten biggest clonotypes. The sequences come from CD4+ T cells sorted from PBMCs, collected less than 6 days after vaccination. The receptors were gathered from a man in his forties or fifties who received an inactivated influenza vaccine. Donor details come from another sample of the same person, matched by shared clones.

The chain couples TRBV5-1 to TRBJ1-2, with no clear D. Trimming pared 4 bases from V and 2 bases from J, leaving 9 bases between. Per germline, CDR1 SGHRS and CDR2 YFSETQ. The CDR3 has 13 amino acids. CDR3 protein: CASSPKDNYGYTF. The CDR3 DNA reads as TGCGCCAGCAGCCCAAAGGACAACTATGGCTACACCTTC.

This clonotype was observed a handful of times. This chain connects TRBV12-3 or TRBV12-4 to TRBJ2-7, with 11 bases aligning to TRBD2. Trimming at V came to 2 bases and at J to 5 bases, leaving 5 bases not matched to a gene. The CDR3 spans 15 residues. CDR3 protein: CASSLRLAGHHEQYF. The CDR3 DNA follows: TGTGCCAGCAGTTTAAGACTAGCGGGGCACCACGAGCAGTACTTC.

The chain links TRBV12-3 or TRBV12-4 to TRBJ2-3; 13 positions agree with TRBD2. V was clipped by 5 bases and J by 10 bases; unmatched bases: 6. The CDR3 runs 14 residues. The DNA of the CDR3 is TGTGCCAGCAGTCCGGGGACTAGCGGGACCCCGCAGTATTTT. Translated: CASSPGTSGTPQYF.

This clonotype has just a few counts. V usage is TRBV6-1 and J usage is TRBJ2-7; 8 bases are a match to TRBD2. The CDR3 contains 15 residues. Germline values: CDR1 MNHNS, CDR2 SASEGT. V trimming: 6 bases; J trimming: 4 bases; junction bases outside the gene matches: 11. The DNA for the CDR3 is TGTGCCAGCAGCGAACGGGGGGGAAGCACTTACGAGCAGTACTTC. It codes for CASSERGGSTYEQYF.

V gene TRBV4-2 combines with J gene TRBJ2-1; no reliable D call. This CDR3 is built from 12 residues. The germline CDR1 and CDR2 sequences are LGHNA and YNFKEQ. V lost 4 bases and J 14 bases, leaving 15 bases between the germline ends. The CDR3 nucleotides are TGTGCCAGCAGCCCCGACAAAGGGTTGAAGTTCTTC. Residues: CASSPDKGLKFF.

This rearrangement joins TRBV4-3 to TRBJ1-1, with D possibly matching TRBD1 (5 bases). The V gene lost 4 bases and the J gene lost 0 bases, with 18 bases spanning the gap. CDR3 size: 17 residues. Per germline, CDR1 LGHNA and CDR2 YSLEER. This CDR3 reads CASSRRMGSDMNTEAFF. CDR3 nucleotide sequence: TGCGCCAGCAGCCGCCGTATGGGTTCGGACATGAACACTGAAGCTTTCTTT.

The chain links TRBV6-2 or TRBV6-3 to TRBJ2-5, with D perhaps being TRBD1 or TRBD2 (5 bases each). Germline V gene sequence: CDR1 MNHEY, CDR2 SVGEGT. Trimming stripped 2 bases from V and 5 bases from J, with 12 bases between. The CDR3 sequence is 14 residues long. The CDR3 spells CASSYGRGRETQYF. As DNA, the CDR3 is TGTGCCAGCAGTTACGGTCGGGGCAGGGAGACCCAGTACTTC.

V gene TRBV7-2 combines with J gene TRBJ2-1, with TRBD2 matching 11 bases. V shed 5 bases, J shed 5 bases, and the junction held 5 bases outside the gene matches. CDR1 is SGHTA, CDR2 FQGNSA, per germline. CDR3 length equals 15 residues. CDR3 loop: CASSALAGGNNEQFF. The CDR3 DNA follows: TGTGCCAGCAGCGCCCTAGCGGGAGGTAACAATGAGCAGTTCTTC.

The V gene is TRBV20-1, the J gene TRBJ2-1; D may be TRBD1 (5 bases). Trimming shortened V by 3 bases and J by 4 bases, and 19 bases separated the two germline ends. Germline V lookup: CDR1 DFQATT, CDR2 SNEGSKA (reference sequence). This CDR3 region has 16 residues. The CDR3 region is CSASALRGPSYNEQFF. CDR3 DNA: TGCAGTGCTAGCGCCCTTAGGGGTCCCTCATACAATGAGCAGTTCTTC.

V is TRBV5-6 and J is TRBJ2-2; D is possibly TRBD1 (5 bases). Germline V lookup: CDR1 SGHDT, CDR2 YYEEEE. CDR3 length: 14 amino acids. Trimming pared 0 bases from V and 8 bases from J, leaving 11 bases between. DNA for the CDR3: TGTGCCAGCAGCTTGGCCAACAGGCGGGGGGAGCTGTTTTTT. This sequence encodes CASSLANRRGELFF.

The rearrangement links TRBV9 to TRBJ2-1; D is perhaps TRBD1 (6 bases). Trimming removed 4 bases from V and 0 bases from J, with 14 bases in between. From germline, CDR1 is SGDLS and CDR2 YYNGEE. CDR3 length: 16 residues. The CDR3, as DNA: TGTGCCAGCAGCCCAGGACAGTCGAGCTCCTACAATGAGCAGTTCTTC. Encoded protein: CASSPGQSSSYNEQFF.

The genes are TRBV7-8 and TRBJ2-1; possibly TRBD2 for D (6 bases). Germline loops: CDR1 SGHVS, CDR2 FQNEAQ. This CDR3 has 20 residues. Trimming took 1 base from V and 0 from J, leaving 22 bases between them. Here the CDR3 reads CASSLVAGVGTPRSYNEQFF. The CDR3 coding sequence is TGTGCCAGCAGCTTAGTGGCAGGAGTTGGGACTCCCCGCTCCTACAATGAGCAGTTCTTC.

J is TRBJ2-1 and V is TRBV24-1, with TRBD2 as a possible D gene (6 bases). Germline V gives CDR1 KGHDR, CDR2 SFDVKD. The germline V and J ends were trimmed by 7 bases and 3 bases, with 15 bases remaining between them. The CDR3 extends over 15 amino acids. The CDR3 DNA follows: TGTGCCACCAGGGGTAGCGGAGGGATCTACAATGAGCAGTTCTTC. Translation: CATRGSGGIYNEQFF.

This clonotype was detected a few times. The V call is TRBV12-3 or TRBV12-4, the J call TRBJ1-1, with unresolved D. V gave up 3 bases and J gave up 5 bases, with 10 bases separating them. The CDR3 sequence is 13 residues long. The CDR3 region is CASSLGSKTEAFF. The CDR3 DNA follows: TGTGCCAGCAGTTTGGGGTCCAAGACTGAAGCTTTCTTT.

CDR3 in DNA: TGCAGCGTTGAGGCCGGGACAGGGGTTCCTACAACCGGGGAGCTGTTTTTT. This encodes CSVEAGTGVPTTGELFF. The chain carries TRBV29-1 and TRBJ2-2; 10 bases fit TRBD1. CDR3 size: 17 residues. From germline, CDR1 is SQVTM and CDR2 ANQGSEA. Unmatched junction bases numbered 12, after V lost 3 bases and J lost 5 bases.

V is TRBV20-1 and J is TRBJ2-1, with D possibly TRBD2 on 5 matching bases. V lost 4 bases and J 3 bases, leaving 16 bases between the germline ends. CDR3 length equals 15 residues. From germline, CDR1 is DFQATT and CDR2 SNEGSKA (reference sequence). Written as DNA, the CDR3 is TGCAGTGCTATCCCACGGGGTTTCCACTACAATGAGCAGTTCTTC. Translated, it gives CSAIPRGFHYNEQFF.

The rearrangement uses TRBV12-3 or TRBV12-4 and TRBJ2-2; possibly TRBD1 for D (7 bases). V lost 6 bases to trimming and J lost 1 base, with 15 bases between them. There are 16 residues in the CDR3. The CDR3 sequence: CASRGGQSMNTGELFF. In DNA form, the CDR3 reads TGTGCCAGCAGGGGGGGACAGTCGATGAACACCGGGGAGCTGTTTTTT.

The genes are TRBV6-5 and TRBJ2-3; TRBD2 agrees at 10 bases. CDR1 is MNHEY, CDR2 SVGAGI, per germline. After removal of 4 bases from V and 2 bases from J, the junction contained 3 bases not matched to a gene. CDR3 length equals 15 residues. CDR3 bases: TGTGCCAGCAGTTCTAGCGGGAGTTACACAGATACGCAGTATTTT. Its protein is CASSSSGSYTDTQYF.

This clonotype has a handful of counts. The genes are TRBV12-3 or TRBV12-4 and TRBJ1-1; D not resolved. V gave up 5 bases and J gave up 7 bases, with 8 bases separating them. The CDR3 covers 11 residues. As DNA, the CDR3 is TGTGCCAGCAGTGCATGGAATGAAGCTTTCTTT. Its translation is CASSAWNEAFF.

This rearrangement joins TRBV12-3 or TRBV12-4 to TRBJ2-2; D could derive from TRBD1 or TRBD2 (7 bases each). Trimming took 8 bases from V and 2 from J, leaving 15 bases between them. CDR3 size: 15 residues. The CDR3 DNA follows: TGTGCCAGCGGCAGGGGGGGATCAAACACCGGGGAGCTGTTTTTT. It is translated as CASGRGGSNTGELFF.